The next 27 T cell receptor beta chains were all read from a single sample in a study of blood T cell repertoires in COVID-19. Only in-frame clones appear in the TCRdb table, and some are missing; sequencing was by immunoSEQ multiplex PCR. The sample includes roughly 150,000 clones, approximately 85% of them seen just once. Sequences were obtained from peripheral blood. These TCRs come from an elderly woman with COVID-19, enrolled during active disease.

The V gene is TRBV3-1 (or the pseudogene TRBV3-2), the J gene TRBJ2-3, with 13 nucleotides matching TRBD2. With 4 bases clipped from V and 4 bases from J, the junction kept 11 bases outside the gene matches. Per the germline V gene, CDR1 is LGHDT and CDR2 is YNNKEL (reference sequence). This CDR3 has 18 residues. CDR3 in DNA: TGTGCCAGCAGCCCTGCGTTACTAGCGGGGGGGCAGGCAGATACGCAGTATTTT. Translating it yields CASSPALLAGGQADTQYF.

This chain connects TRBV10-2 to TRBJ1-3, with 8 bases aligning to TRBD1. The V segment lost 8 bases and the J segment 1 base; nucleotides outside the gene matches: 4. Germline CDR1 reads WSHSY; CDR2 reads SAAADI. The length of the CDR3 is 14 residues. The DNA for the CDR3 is TGCGCCAGCGGTCAGGGGGCATCTGGAAACACCATATATTTT. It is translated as CASGQGASGNTIYF.

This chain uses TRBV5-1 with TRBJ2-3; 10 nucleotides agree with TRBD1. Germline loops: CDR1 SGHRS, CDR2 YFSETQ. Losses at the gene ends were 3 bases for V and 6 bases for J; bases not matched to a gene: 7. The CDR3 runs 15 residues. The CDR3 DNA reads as TGCGCCAGCAGCTCCGGACAGGGGGTTGCTGATACGCAGTATTTT. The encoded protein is CASSSGQGVADTQYF.

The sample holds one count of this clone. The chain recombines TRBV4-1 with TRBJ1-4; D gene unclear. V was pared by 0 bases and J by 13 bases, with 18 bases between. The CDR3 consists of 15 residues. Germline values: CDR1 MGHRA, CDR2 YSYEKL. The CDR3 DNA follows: TGCGCCAGCAGCCAAGATCGTAGTTTAACGTTCGGACTGTTTTTT. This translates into CASSQDRSLTFGLFF.

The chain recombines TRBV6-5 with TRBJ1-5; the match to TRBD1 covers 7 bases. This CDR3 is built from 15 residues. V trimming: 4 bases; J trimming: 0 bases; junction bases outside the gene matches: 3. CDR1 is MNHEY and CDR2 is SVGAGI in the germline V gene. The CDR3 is CASSSTGHSNQPQHF. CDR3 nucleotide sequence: TGTGCCAGCAGTTCGACAGGGCATAGCAATCAGCCCCAGCATTTT.

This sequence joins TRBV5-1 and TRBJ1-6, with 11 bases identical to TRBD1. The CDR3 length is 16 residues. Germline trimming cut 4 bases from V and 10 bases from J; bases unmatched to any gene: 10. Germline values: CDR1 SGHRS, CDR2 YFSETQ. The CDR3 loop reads CASSPGWTGGGSPLHF. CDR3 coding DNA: TGCGCCAGCAGCCCTGGGTGGACAGGGGGCGGATCACCCCTCCACTTT.

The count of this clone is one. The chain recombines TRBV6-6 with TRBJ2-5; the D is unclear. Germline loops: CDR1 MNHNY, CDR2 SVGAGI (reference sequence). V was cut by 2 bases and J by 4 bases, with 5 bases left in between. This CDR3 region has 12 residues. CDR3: CASSYPRETQYF. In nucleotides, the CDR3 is TGTGCCAGCAGTTACCCGCGAGAGACCCAGTACTTC.

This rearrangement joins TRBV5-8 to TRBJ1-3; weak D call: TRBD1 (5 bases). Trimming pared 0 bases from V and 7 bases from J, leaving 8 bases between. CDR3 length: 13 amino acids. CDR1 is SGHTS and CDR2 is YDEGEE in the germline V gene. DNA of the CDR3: TGTGCCAGCAGCTTGGACAGGACGAACACCATATATTTT. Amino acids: CASSLDRTNTIYF.

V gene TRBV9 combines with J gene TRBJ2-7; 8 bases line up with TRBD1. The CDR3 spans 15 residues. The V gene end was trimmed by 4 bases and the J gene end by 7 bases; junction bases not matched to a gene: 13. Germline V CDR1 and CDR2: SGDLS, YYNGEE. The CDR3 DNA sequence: TGTGCCAGCAGCCCCGCCGGGACAGGCCTCGTGGAGCAGTACTTC. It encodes CASSPAGTGLVEQYF.

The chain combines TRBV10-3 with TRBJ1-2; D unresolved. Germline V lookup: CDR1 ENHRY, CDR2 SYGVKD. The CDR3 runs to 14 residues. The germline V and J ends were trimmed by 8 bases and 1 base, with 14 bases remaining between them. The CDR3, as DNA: TGTGCCATCCTGGAGGAGACCGATAACTATGGCTACACCTTC. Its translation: CAILEETDNYGYTF.

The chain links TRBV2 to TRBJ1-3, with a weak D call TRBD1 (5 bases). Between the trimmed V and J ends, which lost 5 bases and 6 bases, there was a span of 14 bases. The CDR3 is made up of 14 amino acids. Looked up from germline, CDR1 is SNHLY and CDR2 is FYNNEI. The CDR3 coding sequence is TGTGCCAGCAGTCAGGCCGGGACTCCAAACACCATATATTTT. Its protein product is CASSQAGTPNTIYF. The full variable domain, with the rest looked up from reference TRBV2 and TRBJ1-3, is EPEVTQTPSHQVTQMGQEVILRCVPISNHLYFYWYRQILGQKVEFLVSFYNNEISEKSEIFDDQFSVERPDGSNFTLKIRSTKLEDSAMYFCASSQAGTPNTIYFGEGSWLTVV.

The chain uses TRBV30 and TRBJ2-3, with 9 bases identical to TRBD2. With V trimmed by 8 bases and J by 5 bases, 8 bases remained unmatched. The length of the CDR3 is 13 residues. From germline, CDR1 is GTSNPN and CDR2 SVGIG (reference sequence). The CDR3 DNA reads TGTGCCATAATAGCGGGAGCGAAAGATACGCAGTATTTT. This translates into CAIIAGAKDTQYF.

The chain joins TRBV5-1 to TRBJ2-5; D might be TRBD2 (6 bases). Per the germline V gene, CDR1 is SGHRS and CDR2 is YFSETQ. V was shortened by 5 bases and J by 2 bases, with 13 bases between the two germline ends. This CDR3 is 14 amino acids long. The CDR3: CASSRSGPQETQYF. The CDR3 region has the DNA TGCGCCAGCAGTAGGAGCGGGCCTCAAGAGACCCAGTACTTC.

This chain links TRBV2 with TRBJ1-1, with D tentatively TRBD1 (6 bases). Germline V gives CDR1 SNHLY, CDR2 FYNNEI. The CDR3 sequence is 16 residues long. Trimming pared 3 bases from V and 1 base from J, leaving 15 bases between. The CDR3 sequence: CASSERRGGGNTEAFF. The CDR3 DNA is TGTGCCAGCAGTGAGAGGAGGGGAGGGGGGAACACTGAAGCTTTCTTT. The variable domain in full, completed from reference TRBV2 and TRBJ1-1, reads EPEVTQTPSHQVTQMGQEVILRCVPISNHLYFYWYRQILGQKVEFLVSFYNNEISEKSEIFDDQFSVERPDGSNFTLKIRSTKLEDSAMYFCASSERRGGGNTEAFFGQGTRLTVV.

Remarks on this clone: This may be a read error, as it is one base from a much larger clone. Written as DNA, the CDR3 is TGTGCCAGCAGCCGGGACAGAAACTATGGCTACACCTTC. Translated: CASSRDRNYGYTF. The chain combines TRBV7-2 with TRBJ1-2; 7 bases align to TRBD1. CDR3 size: 13 residues. Germline V gene lookup returns CDR1 SGHTA and CDR2 FQGNSA. Trimming at V came to 5 bases and at J to 2 bases, leaving 2 bases not matched to a gene. Full variable domain (rest looked up from reference TRBV7-2 and TRBJ1-2): GAGVSQSPSNKVTEKGKDVELRCDPISGHTALYWYRQSLGQGLEFLIYFQGNSAPDKSGLPSDRFSAERTGGSVSTLTIQRTQQEDSAVYLCASSRDRNYGYTFGSGTRLTVV.

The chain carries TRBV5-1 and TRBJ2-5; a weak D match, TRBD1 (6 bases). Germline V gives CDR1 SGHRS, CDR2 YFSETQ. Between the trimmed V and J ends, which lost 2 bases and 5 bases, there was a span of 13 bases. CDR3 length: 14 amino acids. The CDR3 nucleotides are TGCGCCAGCAGCTTACAGGGTTGGGGGGAGACCCAGTACTTC. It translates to CASSLQGWGETQYF.

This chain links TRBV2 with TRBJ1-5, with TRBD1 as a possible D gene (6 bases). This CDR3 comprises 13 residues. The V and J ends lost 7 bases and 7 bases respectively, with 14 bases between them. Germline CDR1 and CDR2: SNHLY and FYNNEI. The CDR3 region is CASKGEGGQPQHF. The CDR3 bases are TGTGCCAGCAAGGGGGAAGGCGGACAGCCCCAGCATTTT.

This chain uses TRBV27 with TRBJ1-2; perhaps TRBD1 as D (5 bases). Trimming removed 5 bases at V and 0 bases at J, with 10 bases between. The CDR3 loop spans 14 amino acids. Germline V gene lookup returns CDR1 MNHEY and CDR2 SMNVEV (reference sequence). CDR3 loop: CASSMTAANYGYTF. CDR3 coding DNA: TGTGCCAGCAGTATGACAGCTGCTAACTATGGCTACACCTTC.

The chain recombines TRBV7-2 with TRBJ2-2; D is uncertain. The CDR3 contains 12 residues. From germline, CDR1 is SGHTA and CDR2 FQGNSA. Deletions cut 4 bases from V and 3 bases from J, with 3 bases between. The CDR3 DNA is TGTGCCAGCAGCTCCTACACCGGGGAGCTGTTTTTT. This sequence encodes CASSSYTGELFF.

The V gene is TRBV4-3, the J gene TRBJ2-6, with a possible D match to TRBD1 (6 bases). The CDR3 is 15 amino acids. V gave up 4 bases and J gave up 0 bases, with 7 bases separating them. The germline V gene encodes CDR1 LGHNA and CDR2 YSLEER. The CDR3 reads CASSRGGSGANVLTF. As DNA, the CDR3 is TGCGCCAGCAGCCGAGGGGGCTCTGGGGCCAACGTCCTGACTTTC.

The DNA for the CDR3 is TGTGCCAGCTCACCACAGCAGGGGAGGGGGAACACTGAAGCTTTCTTT. Translating gives CASSPQQGRGNTEAFF. The V and J genes are TRBV18 and TRBJ1-1; TRBD1 is a possible D gene (6 bases). V shed 1 base and J shed 1 base, with 13 bases lying between them. This CDR3 spans 16 amino acids. The germline gives CDR1 KGHSH, CDR2 LQKENI.

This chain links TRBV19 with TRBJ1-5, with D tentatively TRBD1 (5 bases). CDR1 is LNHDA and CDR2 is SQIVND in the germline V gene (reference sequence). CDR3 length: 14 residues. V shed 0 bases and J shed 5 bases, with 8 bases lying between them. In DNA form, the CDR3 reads TGTGCCAGTAGTATAGACTCGGGGGATCAGCCCCAGCATTTT. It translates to CASSIDSGDQPQHF.

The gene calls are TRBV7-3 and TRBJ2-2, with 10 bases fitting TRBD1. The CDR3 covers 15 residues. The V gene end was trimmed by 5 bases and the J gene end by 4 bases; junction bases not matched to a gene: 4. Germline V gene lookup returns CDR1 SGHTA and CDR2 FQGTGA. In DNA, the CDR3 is TGTGCCAGCAGCCCGACAGGGGGCCGCACCGGGGAGCTGTTTTTT. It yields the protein CASSPTGGRTGELFF. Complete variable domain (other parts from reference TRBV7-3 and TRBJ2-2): GAGVSQTPSNKVTEKGKYVELRCDPISGHTALYWYRQSLGQGPEFLIYFQGTGAADDSGLPNDRFFAVRPEGSVSTLKIQRTERGDSAVYLCASSPTGGRTGELFFGEGSRLTVL.

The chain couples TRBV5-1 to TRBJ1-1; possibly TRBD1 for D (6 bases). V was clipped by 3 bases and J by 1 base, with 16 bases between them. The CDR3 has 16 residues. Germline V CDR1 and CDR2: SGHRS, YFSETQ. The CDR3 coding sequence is TGCGCCAGCAGCTCGTTGTTACCGACAGGGAACACTGAAGCTTTCTTT. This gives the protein CASSSLLPTGNTEAFF.

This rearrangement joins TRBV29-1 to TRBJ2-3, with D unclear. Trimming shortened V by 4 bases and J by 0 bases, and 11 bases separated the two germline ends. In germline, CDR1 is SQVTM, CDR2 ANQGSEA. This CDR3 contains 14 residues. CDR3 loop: CSVAPDSSTDTQYF. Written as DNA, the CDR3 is TGCAGCGTTGCCCCCGACTCTAGCACAGATACGCAGTATTTT.

CDR3 loop: CASSPSRGSGTGMGKQYF. CDR3 in DNA: TGTGCCAGCAGCCCATCAAGGGGGTCCGGGACAGGGATGGGGAAGCAGTACTTC. V gene TRBV4-2 combines with J gene TRBJ2-7, with 9 bases lining up with TRBD1. This CDR3 is built from 18 residues. The V gene end was trimmed by 4 bases and the J gene end by 8 bases; junction bases not matched to a gene: 21. Germline lookup yields CDR1 LGHNA and CDR2 YNFKEQ.

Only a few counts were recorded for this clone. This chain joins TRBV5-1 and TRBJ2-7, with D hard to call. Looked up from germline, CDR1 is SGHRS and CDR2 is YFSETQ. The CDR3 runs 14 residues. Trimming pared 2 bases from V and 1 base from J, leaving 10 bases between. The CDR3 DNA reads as TGCGCCAGCAGCTTCGAGAGGCATTCCTACGAGCAGTACTTC. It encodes CASSFERHSYEQYF.